A selection of T cell receptor beta chains follows, all from one sample in a study of cytomegalovirus exposure and HLA in healthy donors. TCRdb's copy holds only in-frame clones and misses some; the assay was immunoSEQ multiplex PCR. The data hold 150,000 to 200,000 clones, with about three quarters observed a single time. The sequencing sample was made of PBMCs. These receptors all stem from a woman aged 30 to 39 in good health and CMV-seronegative. Each CDR3 is given with its conserved first and last residue. Fields, in order: D gene, V gene, J gene, clone size, CDR3 length, CDR3 DNA, CDR3 protein. D genes are given only for firm matches. Rows give clone size only sometimes, using once, few, many, or a class for an expanded clone.

D gene: TRBD2
V gene: TRBV19
J gene: TRBJ2-5
clone size: NA
CDR3 length: 15
CDR3 DNA: TGTGCCAGTAGTCAGGGAAGGGGAGGGCCCGAGACCCAGTACTTC
CDR3 protein: CASSQGRGGPETQYF

D gene: NA
V gene: TRBV7-3
J gene: TRBJ1-2
clone size: many
CDR3 length: 15
CDR3 DNA: TGTGCCAGCAGCCTCGGGGGTAACCAGCGAGGTGGCTACACCTTC
CDR3 protein: CASSLGGNQRGGYTF

D gene: TRBD1
V gene: TRBV18
J gene: TRBJ1-1
clone size: few
CDR3 length: 15
CDR3 DNA: TGTGCCAGCTCACCACCGTCACAGGGGGCGCGGGAAGCTTTCTTT
CDR3 protein: CASSPPSQGAREAFF

D gene: TRBD1
V gene: TRBV9
J gene: TRBJ2-2
clone size: NA
CDR3 length: 14
CDR3 DNA: TGTGCCAGCAGCTTCCGGACAGGGGTCGGGGAGCTGTTTTTT
CDR3 protein: CASSFRTGVGELFF

D gene: TRBD1
V gene: TRBV7-6
J gene: TRBJ2-7
clone size: NA
CDR3 length: 15
CDR3 DNA: TGTGCCAGCAGCTACCGGGGACAGAGCTCCTACGAGCAGTACTTC
CDR3 protein: CASSYRGQSSYEQYF

D gene: TRBD1
V gene: TRBV5-6
J gene: TRBJ1-1
clone size: NA
CDR3 length: 17
CDR3 DNA: TGTGCCAGCAGAAAAACTAAGGACAGGGACCTTGCAACTGAAGCTTTCTTT
CDR3 protein: CASRKTKDRDLATEAFF

D gene: TRBD2
V gene: TRBV6-4
J gene: TRBJ2-1
clone size: NA
CDR3 length: 14
CDR3 DNA: TGTGCCAGTAGGGGACTAGCGGGAACCAATGAGCAGTTCTTC
CDR3 protein: CASRGLAGTNEQFF

D gene: NA
V gene: TRBV19
J gene: TRBJ2-5
clone size: NA
CDR3 length: 15
CDR3 DNA: TGTGCCAGTACCCCAGGGGTAGTCCCCCAAGAGACCCAGTACTTC
CDR3 protein: CASTPGVVPQETQYF

D gene: TRBD1
V gene: TRBV18
J gene: TRBJ2-7
clone size: NA
CDR3 length: 18
CDR3 DNA: TGTGCCAGCTCACCGAACGCCCTCAGGACAGGTAGTTCCTACGAGCAGTACTTC
CDR3 protein: CASSPNALRTGSSYEQYF

D gene: TRBD1
V gene: TRBV5-5
J gene: TRBJ1-5
clone size: NA
CDR3 length: 16
CDR3 DNA: TGTGCCAGCAGCTTGGCCGGGACAGGTACCAATCAGCCCCAGCATTTT
CDR3 protein: CASSLAGTGTNQPQHF

D gene: TRBD1
V gene: TRBV4-1
J gene: TRBJ2-2
clone size: NA
CDR3 length: 19
CDR3 DNA: TGCGCCAGCAGCCGACACTCCGGGACAGGGGTAGCGAACACCGGGGAGCTGTTTTTT
CDR3 protein: CASSRHSGTGVANTGELFF

D gene: NA
V gene: TRBV29-1
J gene: TRBJ2-5
clone size: NA
CDR3 length: 13
CDR3 DNA: TGCAGCATACTAGTGGGGGGTGGGGAGACCCAGTACTTC
CDR3 protein: CSILVGGGETQYF

D gene: TRBD1
V gene: TRBV27
J gene: TRBJ2-7
clone size: NA
CDR3 length: 14
CDR3 DNA: TGTGCCAGCAGTTTTTTTGACAGGGTCCGCGAGCAGTACTTC
CDR3 protein: CASSFFDRVREQYF

D gene: NA
V gene: TRBV11-2
J gene: TRBJ1-1
clone size: NA
CDR3 length: 13
CDR3 DNA: TGTGCCAGCAGGCAGGGTTTCGACACTGAAGCTTTCTTT
CDR3 protein: CASRQGFDTEAFF

D gene: NA
V gene: TRBV28
J gene: TRBJ2-7
clone size: NA
CDR3 length: 15
CDR3 DNA: TGTGCCAGCAGGCCCTCGGGGGGCGCCTCCTACGAGCAGTACTTC
CDR3 protein: CASRPSGGASYEQYF

D gene: NA
V gene: TRBV5-1
J gene: TRBJ2-3
clone size: NA
CDR3 length: 16
CDR3 DNA: TGCGCCAGCAGAGTGGGAGGGGGTACATCCACAGATACGCAGTATTTT
CDR3 protein: CASRVGGGTSTDTQYF

D gene: NA
V gene: TRBV5-5
J gene: TRBJ1-5
clone size: NA
CDR3 length: 15
CDR3 DNA: TGTGCCAGCAGCTTGGAGAGGGCGGACGGTTGGCCCCAGCATTTT
CDR3 protein: CASSLERADGWPQHF

D gene: NA
V gene: TRBV18
J gene: TRBJ1-2
clone size: NA
CDR3 length: 16
CDR3 DNA: TGTGCCAGCTCACCGTTTGGACAGCGAGCTAACTATGGCTACACCTTC
CDR3 protein: CASSPFGQRANYGYTF

D gene: NA
V gene: TRBV6-1
J gene: TRBJ1-2
clone size: NA
CDR3 length: 11
CDR3 DNA: TGTGCCAGCAGCCGACAGTATGGCTACACCTTC
CDR3 protein: CASSRQYGYTF

D gene: TRBD1
V gene: TRBV19
J gene: TRBJ1-6
clone size: NA
CDR3 length: 14
CDR3 DNA: TGTGCCAGTAGTACCGGGACAGGGGCTTCACCCCTCCACTTT
CDR3 protein: CASSTGTGASPLHF

D gene: NA
V gene: TRBV2
J gene: TRBJ1-4
clone size: NA
CDR3 length: 14
CDR3 DNA: TGTGCCGGATCACCGGGCCCGGGATCCGAAAAACTGTTTTTT
CDR3 protein: CAGSPGPGSEKLFF

D gene: NA
V gene: TRBV2
J gene: TRBJ2-5
clone size: NA
CDR3 length: 13
CDR3 DNA: TGTGCCAGCAGTGATAGTTGGAGGGAGACCCAGTACTTC
CDR3 protein: CASSDSWRETQYF

D gene: NA
V gene: TRBV18
J gene: TRBJ1-2
clone size: NA
CDR3 length: 13
CDR3 DNA: TGTGCCAGCTCCCGGGAAGTTGAAAATGGCTACACCTTC
CDR3 protein: CASSREVENGYTF

D gene: NA
V gene: TRBV30
J gene: TRBJ1-1
clone size: NA
CDR3 length: 15
CDR3 DNA: TGTGCCTGGAGCCTAGGACGAGGGTTGAACACTGAAGCTTTCTTT
CDR3 protein: CAWSLGRGLNTEAFF

D gene: TRBD1
V gene: TRBV18
J gene: TRBJ1-3
clone size: NA
CDR3 length: 15
CDR3 DNA: TGTGCCAGCTCACCACAGGGGGCATACGGAAACACCATATATTTT
CDR3 protein: CASSPQGAYGNTIYF

D gene: TRBD2
V gene: TRBV5-1
J gene: TRBJ2-7
clone size: few
CDR3 length: 14
CDR3 DNA: TGCGCCAGCAGCTCTAGCGGGGGAGCCTACGAGCAGTACTTC
CDR3 protein: CASSSSGGAYEQYF

D gene: TRBD2
V gene: TRBV19
J gene: TRBJ2-3
clone size: NA
CDR3 length: 17
CDR3 DNA: TGTGCCAGCCGCGCCCTGGGACTAGCGGCAAGCACAGATACGCAGTATTTT
CDR3 protein: CASRALGLAASTDTQYF

D gene: NA
V gene: TRBV29-1
J gene: TRBJ1-2
clone size: few
CDR3 length: 11
CDR3 DNA: TGCAGCGTTGGAGGGAGTGATGGCTACACCTTC
CDR3 protein: CSVGGSDGYTF

D gene: TRBD1
V gene: TRBV29-1
J gene: TRBJ1-1
clone size: NA
CDR3 length: 15
CDR3 DNA: TGCAGCGTTGAATACTTAGGGACAGGGGGCTCTGAAGCTTTCTTT
CDR3 protein: CSVEYLGTGGSEAFF

D gene: NA
V gene: TRBV11-2
J gene: TRBJ1-1
clone size: NA
CDR3 length: 16
CDR3 DNA: TGTGCCAGCAGCCCAGGACCCCTCGGGATGAACACTGAAGCTTTCTTT
CDR3 protein: CASSPGPLGMNTEAFF

D gene: NA
V gene: TRBV6-5
J gene: TRBJ1-5
clone size: NA
CDR3 length: 14
CDR3 DNA: TGTGCCAGCAGTTCCCCCGGGGGGGCTCAGCCCCAGCATTTT
CDR3 protein: CASSSPGGAQPQHF

D gene: NA
V gene: TRBV4-2
J gene: TRBJ1-5
clone size: NA
CDR3 length: 15
CDR3 DNA: TGTGCCAGCAGCCTACACCGGGACAACAATCAGCCCCAGCATTTT
CDR3 protein: CASSLHRDNNQPQHF

D gene: NA
V gene: TRBV7-9
J gene: TRBJ2-3
clone size: NA
CDR3 length: 15
CDR3 DNA: TGTGCCAGCAGCATACTAGCCTCTGGCACAGATACGCAGTATTTT
CDR3 protein: CASSILASGTDTQYF

D gene: TRBD1
V gene: TRBV5-8
J gene: TRBJ1-3
clone size: NA
CDR3 length: 15
CDR3 DNA: TGTGCCAGCAGCACCTCCGGGACAGGTGGTAACACCATATATTTT
CDR3 protein: CASSTSGTGGNTIYF

D gene: NA
V gene: TRBV5-1
J gene: TRBJ1-6
clone size: NA
CDR3 length: 14
CDR3 DNA: TGCGCCAGCAGCTTGGATAGCTCTAATTCACCCCTCCACTTT
CDR3 protein: CASSLDSSNSPLHF

D gene: NA
V gene: TRBV5-6
J gene: TRBJ1-5
clone size: NA
CDR3 length: 13
CDR3 DNA: TGTGCCAGCAGCTTCGCAGGTACGTCGTCCCAGCATTTT
CDR3 protein: CASSFAGTSSQHF

D gene: TRBD1
V gene: TRBV18
J gene: TRBJ1-1
clone size: NA
CDR3 length: 14
CDR3 DNA: TGTGCCAGCTCACCACAAGGACAGGCGCTCCAAGCTTTCTTT
CDR3 protein: CASSPQGQALQAFF

D gene: NA
V gene: TRBV7-3
J gene: TRBJ2-1
clone size: NA
CDR3 length: 13
CDR3 DNA: TGTGCCAGTACTAGGGGGGGCGTTGATGAGCAGTTCTTC
CDR3 protein: CASTRGGVDEQFF

D gene: NA
V gene: TRBV9
J gene: TRBJ2-7
clone size: few
CDR3 length: 12
CDR3 DNA: TGTGCCAGCAGCGTAGCTACGGGCGAGCAGTACTTC
CDR3 protein: CASSVATGEQYF

D gene: NA
V gene: TRBV6-5
J gene: TRBJ2-7
clone size: many
CDR3 length: 15
CDR3 DNA: TGTGCCAGCAGTGGGGGTAGCGGAGGAACGTACGAGCAGTACTTC
CDR3 protein: CASSGGSGGTYEQYF

D gene: TRBD1
V gene: TRBV4-1
J gene: TRBJ2-5
clone size: NA
CDR3 length: 14
CDR3 DNA: TGCGCCAGCAGCCCGGGACAGGGACAAGAGACCCAGTACTTC
CDR3 protein: CASSPGQGQETQYF

D gene: TRBD1
V gene: TRBV4-1
J gene: TRBJ1-5
clone size: once
CDR3 length: 16
CDR3 DNA: TGCGCCAGCAGCCAGGCCTTAGGGGGCGAAAATCAGCCCCAGCATTTT
CDR3 protein: CASSQALGGENQPQHF

D gene: TRBD1
V gene: TRBV29-1
J gene: TRBJ1-5
clone size: NA
CDR3 length: 12
CDR3 DNA: TGCAGCGTAGGGGGACAGGGGAAGCCCCAGCATTTT
CDR3 protein: CSVGGQGKPQHF

D gene: NA
V gene: TRBV4-2
J gene: TRBJ2-7
clone size: few
CDR3 length: 13
CDR3 DNA: TGTGCCAGCAGCCTTAGCGGCTCCTACGAGCAGTACTTC
CDR3 protein: CASSLSGSYEQYF

D gene: NA
V gene: TRBV27
J gene: TRBJ1-1
clone size: NA
CDR3 length: 14
CDR3 DNA: TGTGCCAGCAGTCCACACACAGAACCTGCGGGGGCTTTCTTT
CDR3 protein: CASSPHTEPAGAFF

D gene: NA
V gene: TRBV12-5
J gene: TRBJ1-1
clone size: few
CDR3 length: 14
CDR3 DNA: TGTGCTAGTGCCAGGGAGGGGAGAGACACTGAAGCTTTCTTT
CDR3 protein: CASAREGRDTEAFF

D gene: NA
V gene: TRBV6-5
J gene: TRBJ2-5
clone size: NA
CDR3 length: 15
CDR3 DNA: TGTGCCAGCAGTTACAACAGTCGGGGCCAAGAGACCCAGTACTTC
CDR3 protein: CASSYNSRGQETQYF

D gene: TRBD2
V gene: TRBV9
J gene: TRBJ2-1
clone size: NA
CDR3 length: 14
CDR3 DNA: TGTGCCAGCAGCGTCGGCGGGAGAATCAATGAGCAGTTCTTC
CDR3 protein: CASSVGGRINEQFF

D gene: NA
V gene: TRBV21-1
J gene: TRBJ1-3
clone size: NA
CDR3 length: 15
CDR3 DNA: TGTGCCAGCAGCAAGAGGGAGGGATTCACTAACACCATATATTTT
CDR3 protein: CASSKREGFTNTIYF

D gene: TRBD1
V gene: TRBV15
J gene: TRBJ1-2
clone size: NA
CDR3 length: 16
CDR3 DNA: TGTGCCACCAGCAGACCCAGCACAGGGGGCACCTATGGCTACACCTTC
CDR3 protein: CATSRPSTGGTYGYTF

D gene: TRBD1
V gene: TRBV6-5
J gene: TRBJ1-3
clone size: once
CDR3 length: 14
CDR3 DNA: TGTGCCAGCAGTCCGGGACAGGGGGGAAACACCATATATTTT
CDR3 protein: CASSPGQGGNTIYF

D gene: NA
V gene: TRBV19
J gene: TRBJ2-7
clone size: NA
CDR3 length: 13
CDR3 DNA: TGTGCCAGTAGTTGGGGGCCTTCCTACGAGCAGTACTTC
CDR3 protein: CASSWGPSYEQYF

D gene: NA
V gene: TRBV27
J gene: TRBJ2-7
clone size: NA
CDR3 length: 14
CDR3 DNA: TGTGCCAGCAGTTTATCGACGGGGTACTACGAGCAGTACTTC
CDR3 protein: CASSLSTGYYEQYF

D gene: NA
V gene: TRBV5-1
J gene: TRBJ2-3
clone size: NA
CDR3 length: 13
CDR3 DNA: TGCGCCAGCAGCTTGCACTCCCCGGATACGCAGTATTTT
CDR3 protein: CASSLHSPDTQYF

D gene: NA
V gene: TRBV25-1
J gene: TRBJ1-5
clone size: few
CDR3 length: 13
CDR3 DNA: TGTGCCAGCACAGCGGGACGGGATCAGCCCCAGCATTTT
CDR3 protein: CASTAGRDQPQHF

D gene: NA
V gene: TRBV19
J gene: TRBJ2-3
clone size: NA
CDR3 length: 12
CDR3 DNA: TGTGCCAGTCGACGTGGGCCAGATACGCAGTATTTT
CDR3 protein: CASRRGPDTQYF

D gene: NA
V gene: TRBV7-6
J gene: TRBJ1-5
clone size: few
CDR3 length: 14
CDR3 DNA: TGTGCCAGCAGCTTAGGACAAAACTCACAGCCCCAGCATTTT
CDR3 protein: CASSLGQNSQPQHF

D gene: NA
V gene: TRBV5-1
J gene: TRBJ2-3
clone size: NA
CDR3 length: 16
CDR3 DNA: TGCGCCAGCAGCGAGGGAAGGGCTCGGATCGCAGATACGCAGTATTTT
CDR3 protein: CASSEGRARIADTQYF

D gene: TRBD2
V gene: TRBV14
J gene: TRBJ2-7
clone size: NA
CDR3 length: 16
CDR3 DNA: TGTGCCAGCAGCCAAGGATTAGCGGGAGATGGGTACGAGCAGTACTTC
CDR3 protein: CASSQGLAGDGYEQYF

D gene: NA
V gene: TRBV28
J gene: TRBJ2-3
clone size: once
CDR3 length: 12
CDR3 DNA: TGTGCCAGCAGTGTAGCCCCGGATACGCAGTATTTT
CDR3 protein: CASSVAPDTQYF